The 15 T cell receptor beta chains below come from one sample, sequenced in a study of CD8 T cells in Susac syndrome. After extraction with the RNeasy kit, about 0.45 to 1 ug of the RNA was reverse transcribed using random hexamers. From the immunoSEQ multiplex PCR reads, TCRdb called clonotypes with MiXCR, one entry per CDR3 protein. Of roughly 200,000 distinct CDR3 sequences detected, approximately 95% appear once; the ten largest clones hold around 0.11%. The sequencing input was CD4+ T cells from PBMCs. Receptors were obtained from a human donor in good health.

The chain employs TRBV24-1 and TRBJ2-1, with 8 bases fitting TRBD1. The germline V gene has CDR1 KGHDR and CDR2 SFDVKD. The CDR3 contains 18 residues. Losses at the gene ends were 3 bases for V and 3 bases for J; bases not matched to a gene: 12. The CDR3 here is CATSDPAGAGGFYNEQFF. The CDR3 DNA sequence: TGTGCCACCAGTGATCCCGCTGGGGCAGGGGGCTTCTACAATGAGCAGTTCTTC.

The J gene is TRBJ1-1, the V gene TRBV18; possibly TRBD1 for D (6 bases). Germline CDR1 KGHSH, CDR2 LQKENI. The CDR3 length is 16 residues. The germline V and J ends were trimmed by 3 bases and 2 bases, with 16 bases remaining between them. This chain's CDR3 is CASSPGSPGTNTEAFF. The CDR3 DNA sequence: TGTGCCAGCTCACCGGGGAGCCCCGGGACAAACACTGAAGCTTTCTTT.

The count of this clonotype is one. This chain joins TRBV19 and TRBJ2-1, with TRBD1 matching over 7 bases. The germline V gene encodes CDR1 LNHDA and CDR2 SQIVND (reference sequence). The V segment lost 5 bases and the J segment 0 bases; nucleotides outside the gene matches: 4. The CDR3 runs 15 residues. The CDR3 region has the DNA TGTGCCAGTAGTCGGGACAGTAGCTCCTACAATGAGCAGTTCTTC. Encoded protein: CASSRDSSSYNEQFF.

The CDR3 bases are TGTGCCAGCAGCCAGACAGGGGACGGCACAGATACGCAGTATTTT. It translates to CASSQTGDGTDTQYF. The chain recombines TRBV7-9 with TRBJ2-3; TRBD1 matches at 8 bases. Germline assignment: CDR1 SEHNR and CDR2 FQNEAQ (reference sequence). V dropped 5 bases and J dropped 1; count of bases not matched to a gene: 5. This CDR3 spans 15 amino acids.

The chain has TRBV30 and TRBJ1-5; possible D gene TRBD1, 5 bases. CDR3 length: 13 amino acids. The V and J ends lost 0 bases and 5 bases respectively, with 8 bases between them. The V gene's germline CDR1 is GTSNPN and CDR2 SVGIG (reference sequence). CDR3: CAWSVDSDQPQHF. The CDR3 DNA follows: TGTGCCTGGAGTGTAGACAGCGATCAGCCCCAGCATTTT.

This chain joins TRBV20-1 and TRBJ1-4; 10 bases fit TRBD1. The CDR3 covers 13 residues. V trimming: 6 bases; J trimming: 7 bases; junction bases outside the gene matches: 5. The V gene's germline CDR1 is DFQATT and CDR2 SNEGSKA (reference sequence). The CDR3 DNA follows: TGCAGTGCCGCGACAGGGGGCAGTGAAAAACTGTTTTTT. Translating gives CSAATGGSEKLFF.

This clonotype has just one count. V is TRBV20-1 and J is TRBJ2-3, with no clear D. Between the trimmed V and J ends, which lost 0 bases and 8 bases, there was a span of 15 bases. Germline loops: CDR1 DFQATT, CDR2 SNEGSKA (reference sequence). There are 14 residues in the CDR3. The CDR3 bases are TGCAGTGCTAGAGAGGAGCCTCTAATGGGTACGCAGTATTTT. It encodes CSAREEPLMGTQYF.

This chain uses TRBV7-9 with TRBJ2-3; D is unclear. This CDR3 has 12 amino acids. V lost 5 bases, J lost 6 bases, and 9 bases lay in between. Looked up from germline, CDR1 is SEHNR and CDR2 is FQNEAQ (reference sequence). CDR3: CASSLIRDTQYF. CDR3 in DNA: TGTGCCAGCAGCCTCATTAGGGATACGCAGTATTTT.

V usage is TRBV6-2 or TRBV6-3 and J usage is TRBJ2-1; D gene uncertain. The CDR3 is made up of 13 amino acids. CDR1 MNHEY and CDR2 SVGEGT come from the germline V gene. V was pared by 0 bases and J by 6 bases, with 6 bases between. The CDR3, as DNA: TGTGCCAGCAGTTACTCGCCCCGCAATGAGCAGTTCTTC. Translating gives CASSYSPRNEQFF.

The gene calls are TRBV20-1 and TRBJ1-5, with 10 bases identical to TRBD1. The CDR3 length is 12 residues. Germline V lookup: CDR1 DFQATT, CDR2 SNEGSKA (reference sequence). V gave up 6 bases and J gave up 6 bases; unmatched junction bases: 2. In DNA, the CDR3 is TGCAGTGCCCGGACAGGGGGTCAGCCCCAGCATTTT. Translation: CSARTGGQPQHF.

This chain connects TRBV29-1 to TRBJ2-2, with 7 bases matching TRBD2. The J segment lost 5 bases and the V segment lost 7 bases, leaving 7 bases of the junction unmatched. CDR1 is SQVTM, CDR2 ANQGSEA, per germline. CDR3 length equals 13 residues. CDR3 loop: CSAGLGGTGELFF. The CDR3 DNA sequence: TGCAGCGCTGGACTAGGTGGGACCGGGGAGCTGTTTTTT.

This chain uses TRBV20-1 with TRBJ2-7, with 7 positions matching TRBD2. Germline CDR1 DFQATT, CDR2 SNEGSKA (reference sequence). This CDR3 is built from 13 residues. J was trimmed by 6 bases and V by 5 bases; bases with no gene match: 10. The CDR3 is CSAGVGGYGEQYF. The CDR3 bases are TGCAGTGCTGGGGTCGGGGGGTACGGCGAGCAGTACTTC.

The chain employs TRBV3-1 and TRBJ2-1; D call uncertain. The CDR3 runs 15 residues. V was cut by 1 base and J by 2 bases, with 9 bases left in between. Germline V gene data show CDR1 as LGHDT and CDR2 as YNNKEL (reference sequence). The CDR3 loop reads CASSQVGGPYNEQFF. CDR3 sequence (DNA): TGTGCCAGCAGCCAAGTAGGCGGACCCTACAATGAGCAGTTCTTC.

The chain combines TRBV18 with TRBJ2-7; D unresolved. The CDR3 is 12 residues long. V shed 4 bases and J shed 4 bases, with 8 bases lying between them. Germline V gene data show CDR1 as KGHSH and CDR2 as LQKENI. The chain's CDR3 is CASSLGKYEQYF. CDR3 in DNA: TGTGCCAGCTCACTTGGAAAGTACGAGCAGTACTTC.

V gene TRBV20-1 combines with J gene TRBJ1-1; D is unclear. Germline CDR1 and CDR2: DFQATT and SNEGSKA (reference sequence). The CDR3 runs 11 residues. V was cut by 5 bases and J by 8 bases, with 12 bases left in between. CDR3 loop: CSAGEGTEAFF. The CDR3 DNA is TGCAGTGCTGGTGAGGGAACCGAAGCTTTCTTT.